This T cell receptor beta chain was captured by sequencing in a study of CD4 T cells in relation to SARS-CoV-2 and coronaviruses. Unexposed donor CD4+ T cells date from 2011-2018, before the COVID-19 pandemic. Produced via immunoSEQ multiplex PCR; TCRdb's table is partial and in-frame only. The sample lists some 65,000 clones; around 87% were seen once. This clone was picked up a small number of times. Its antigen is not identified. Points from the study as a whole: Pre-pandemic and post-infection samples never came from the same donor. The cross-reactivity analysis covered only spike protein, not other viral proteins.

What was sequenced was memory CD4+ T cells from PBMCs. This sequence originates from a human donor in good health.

DNA of the CDR3: TGTGCCAGCAGCTTAGCTCTAGCGGGAACCTACAATGAGCAGTTCTTC. Amino acid sequence: CASSLALAGTYNEQFF. V usage is TRBV7-9 and J usage is TRBJ2-1, with 9 bases matching TRBD2. The V segment lost 0 bases and the J segment 2 bases; nucleotides outside the gene matches: 2. The CDR3 runs to 16 residues. Germline V gene data show CDR1 as SEHNR and CDR2 as FQNEAQ (reference sequence). Full variable domain (remainder filled in from reference TRBV7-9 and TRBJ2-1): DTGVSQNPRHKITKRGQNVTFRCDPISEHNRLYWYRQTLGQGPEFLTYFQNEAQLEKSRLLSDRFSAERPKGSFSTLEIQRTEQGDSAMYLCASSLALAGTYNEQFFGPGTRLTVL.